These 29 T cell receptor beta chains originate from one sample sequenced in a study of control samples from healthy donors and cancer patients. Only in-frame clones appear in the TCRdb table, and some are missing; sequencing was by immunoSEQ multiplex PCR. Counted here are around 100,000 clones, approximately 90% occurring once; the ten biggest clones make up about a fifth. The specimen was PBMCs. The receptors stem from a man aged 55 to 70 with lung cancer.

The V call is TRBV24-1, the J call TRBJ1-2; D is undetermined. The CDR3 is made up of 14 amino acids. Trimming stripped 5 bases from V and 2 bases from J, with 11 bases between. Per the germline V gene, CDR1 is KGHDR and CDR2 is SFDVKD. CDR3 residues: CATSGLDRNYGYTF. The CDR3 DNA reads TGTGCCACCAGTGGTTTAGACCGAAACTATGGCTACACCTTC.

V usage is TRBV10-1 and J usage is TRBJ2-3; 13 positions match TRBD2. CDR3 length: 21 residues. CDR1 and CDR2 (germline): WNHNN, SYGVQD (reference sequence). V dropped 6 bases and J dropped 2; count of bases not matched to a gene: 20. The DNA for the CDR3 is TGCGCCAGCAGCAACCCCCGCGAGGGGACTAGCGGGGCGACCTTCACAGATACGCAGTATTTT. Protein product: CASSNPREGTSGATFTDTQYF.

On this clone: One end of the junction varies from germline; a read error may be responsible. The rearrangement uses TRBV10-3 and TRBJ1-6; 8 bases align to TRBD1. Germline V lookup: CDR1 ENHRY, CDR2 SYGVKD. The CDR3 runs to 17 residues. The CDR3 loop is CAISEGQGGRYDSPLHF. In DNA form, the CDR3 reads TGTGCCATCAGTGAAGGACAGGGAGGTCGCTATGATTCACCCCTCCACTTT.

CDR3 in DNA: TGCGCCAGCAGCCCCAGGAAGAGTATGAACACTGAAGCTTTCTTT. This encodes CASSPRKSMNTEAFF. This chain joins TRBV4-1 and TRBJ1-1; no clear D gene. Germline V gene data show CDR1 as MGHRA and CDR2 as YSYEKL. V was trimmed by 4 bases and J by 0 bases, leaving 12 bases between them. The CDR3 is made up of 15 amino acids.

The J gene is TRBJ1-2, the V gene TRBV18; perhaps TRBD1 as D (6 bases). Trimming took off 5 bases at V and 0 bases at J, with 16 bases between the two ends. Germline values: CDR1 KGHSH, CDR2 LQKENI. The CDR3 sequence is 16 residues long. CDR3 sequence reads: CASSTSGQSTNYGYTF. The CDR3 DNA reads TGTGCCAGCTCAACTTCTGGACAGTCTACTAACTATGGCTACACCTTC.

The chain employs TRBV6-5 and TRBJ1-4; D gene unclear. Trimming stripped 7 bases from V and 0 bases from J, with 12 bases between. CDR1 and CDR2 from the germline V gene are MNHEY and SVGAGI. CDR3 length: 15 amino acids. The CDR3 is CASNWVMATNEKLFF. CDR3 sequence (DNA): TGTGCCAGCAACTGGGTGATGGCAACTAATGAAAAACTGTTTTTT.

The chain has TRBV9 and TRBJ2-2; TRBD2 matches at 10 bases. This CDR3 comprises 16 residues. V gave up 0 bases and J gave up 4 bases; unmatched junction bases: 3. CDR1 is SGDLS and CDR2 is YYNGEE in the germline V gene. CDR3 nucleotide sequence: TGTGCCAGCAGCGTAGGTCCTAGCGGGGGCACCGGGGAGCTGTTTTTT. Translating it yields CASSVGPSGGTGELFF.

The chain recombines TRBV6-5 with TRBJ1-1; D is possibly TRBD1 (6 bases). The CDR3 totals 15 residues. Germline assignment: CDR1 MNHEY and CDR2 SVGAGI. V was trimmed by 5 bases and J by 4 bases, leaving 17 bases between them. The CDR3 sequence is CASSNHRVKGTEAFF. In DNA, the CDR3 is TGTGCCAGCAGTAACCACAGGGTAAAGGGCACTGAAGCTTTCTTT.

The J gene is TRBJ2-5, the V gene TRBV10-2; 9 positions agree with TRBD1. The CDR3 is 12 residues long. Germline loops: CDR1 WSHSY, CDR2 SAAADI. V gave up 6 bases and J gave up 5 bases; unmatched junction bases: 1. The CDR3 nucleotides read TGCGCCAGCAGGGGACAGGGTGAGACCCAGTACTTC. It yields the protein CASRGQGETQYF.

Note on this clone: A junction boundary mismatches the germline segment, possibly from a read error. The CDR3 coding sequence is TGTGCCAGCAGCTCCCAGGGGTCGGAAGTGACCTTT. Amino acids: CASSSQGSEVTF. V is TRBV7-3 and J is TRBJ1-1; perhaps TRBD1 as D (6 bases). CDR1 is SGHTA, CDR2 FQGTGA, per germline. This CDR3 has 12 residues.

The sample holds a few counts of this clone. The chain combines TRBV11-2 with TRBJ2-1, with D perhaps TRBD1 or TRBD2 (6 bases each). Trimming pared 5 bases from V and 1 base from J, leaving 12 bases between. Germline loops: CDR1 SGHAT, CDR2 FQNNGV. The CDR3 runs 15 residues. CDR3 nucleotide sequence: TGTGCCAGCAGCCGAAGGGGGGAATCCTACAATGAGCAGTTCTTC. Amino acid sequence: CASSRRGESYNEQFF.

This clone was detected many times. V usage is TRBV9 and J usage is TRBJ1-5; D uncertain. Germline values: CDR1 SGDLS, CDR2 YYNGEE. Trimming took off 3 bases at V and 1 base at J, with 8 bases between the two ends. The CDR3 runs 14 residues. Here the CDR3 reads CASSGVGSNQPQHF. CDR3 nucleotides: TGTGCCAGCAGCGGCGTAGGGAGCAATCAGCCCCAGCATTTT. Based on the CDR3 plus reference TRBV9 and TRBJ1-5, the full variable domain is DSGVTQTPKHLITATGQRVTLRCSPRSGDLSVYWYQQSLDQGLQFLIQYYNGEERAKGNILERFSAQQFPDLHSELNLSSLELGDSALYFCASSGVGSNQPQHFGDGTRLSIL.

This chain links TRBV5-1 with TRBJ1-2; D gene ambiguous. Looked up from germline, CDR1 is SGHRS and CDR2 is YFSETQ. Deletions cut 0 bases from V and 5 bases from J, with 11 bases between. This CDR3 region has 14 residues. CDR3 protein: CASSLAGGSYGYTF. The CDR3 nucleotides are TGCGCCAGCAGCTTGGCCGGCGGCTCTTATGGCTACACCTTC.

This chain uses TRBV7-6 with TRBJ2-3; TRBD2 agrees at 9 bases. The ends lost 5 bases at V and 1 base at J; junction bases unmatched: 10. Germline V gene sequence: CDR1 SGHVS, CDR2 FNYEAQ. CDR3 size: 17 residues. CDR3 bases: TGTGCCAGCAGCATCAAGAGCGGGGGGAGCGGCACAGATACGCAGTATTTT. This encodes CASSIKSGGSGTDTQYF.

This sequence joins TRBV3-1 (or the pseudogene TRBV3-2) and TRBJ2-7; 8 bases match TRBD1. The J segment lost 2 bases and the V segment lost 4 bases, leaving 7 bases of the junction unmatched. CDR3 length: 15 residues. Germline V gives CDR1 LGHDT, CDR2 YNNKEL (reference sequence). The CDR3 coding sequence is TGTGCCAGCAGCCGGTACCGGGACAGGCCCTACGAGCAGTACTTC. Amino acids: CASSRYRDRPYEQYF.

The chain joins TRBV5-8 to TRBJ1-6, with no clear D. CDR3 length equals 13 residues. V lost 4 bases and J lost 6, with 8 bases in between. The germline gives CDR1 SGHTS, CDR2 YDEGEE. The DNA for the CDR3 is TGTGCCAGCAGCCTTCAATTTAATTCACCCCTCCACTTT. Residues: CASSLQFNSPLHF.

The rearrangement uses TRBV5-8 and TRBJ2-1; the match to TRBD1 covers 9 bases. Trimming removed 2 bases from V and 5 bases from J; junction bases left unmatched: 2. The CDR3 has 14 amino acids. Germline V gene data show CDR1 as SGHTS and CDR2 as YDEGEE. The CDR3 sequence: CASSLRQGDNEQFF. The CDR3 nucleotides are TGTGCCAGCAGCTTAAGACAGGGGGACAATGAGCAGTTCTTC.

The genes are TRBV12-3 or TRBV12-4 and TRBJ2-7; no clear D. Deletions cut 3 bases from V and 7 bases from J, with 13 bases between. This CDR3 comprises 13 residues. In DNA, the CDR3 is TGTGCCAGCAGTTTTGTCCAGTCCCGGGAGCAGTACTTC. Its translation is CASSFVQSREQYF.

The chain employs TRBV30 and TRBJ1-2; no definite D call. Trimming took off 8 bases at V and 2 bases at J, with 15 bases between the two ends. CDR3 length: 13 amino acids. Looked up from germline, CDR1 is GTSNPN and CDR2 is SVGIG (reference sequence). The CDR3 here is CAGNYGLNYGYTF. The CDR3 nucleotides read TGTGCCGGAAACTATGGACTGAACTATGGCTACACCTTC.

The genes are TRBV5-1 and TRBJ2-7; 7 bases align to TRBD1. Unmatched junction bases numbered 5, after V lost 0 bases and J lost 2 bases. CDR3 length: 15 residues. Germline values: CDR1 SGHRS, CDR2 YFSETQ. For the CDR3, the DNA is TGCGCCAGCAGCTTGGCCGACAGGGCAGCCTACGAGCAGTACTTC. This sequence encodes CASSLADRAAYEQYF.

The rearrangement uses TRBV6-4 and TRBJ2-2, with 7 bases lining up with TRBD1. The J segment lost 4 bases and the V segment lost 6 bases, leaving 5 bases of the junction unmatched. The CDR3 has 14 amino acids. From germline, CDR1 is MRHNA and CDR2 SNTAGT. CDR3 sequence reads: CASSPGTATGELFF. In nucleotides, the CDR3 is TGTGCCAGCAGCCCCGGGACAGCCACCGGGGAGCTGTTTTTT.

The chain links TRBV7-3 to TRBJ2-2; 7 bases align to TRBD1. The CDR3 length is 16 residues. Looked up from germline, CDR1 is SGHTA and CDR2 is FQGTGA. V gave up 6 bases and J gave up 2 bases; unmatched junction bases: 9. The chain's CDR3 is CASSSLGQINTGELFF. The DNA of the CDR3 is TGTGCCAGCAGTTCCTTGGGACAGATAAACACCGGGGAGCTGTTTTTT.

This chain uses TRBV24-1 with TRBJ2-5; 7 bases fit TRBD2. This CDR3 contains 13 residues. V was pared by 3 bases and J by 5 bases, with 2 bases of the junction left unmatched. CDR1 is KGHDR, CDR2 SFDVKD, per germline. This CDR3 reads CATSDEAGETQYF. The CDR3 DNA sequence: TGTGCCACCAGTGATGAAGCGGGGGAGACCCAGTACTTC.

This chain connects TRBV30 to TRBJ2-2, with 7 bases aligning to TRBD1. V trimming: 4 bases; J trimming: 7 bases; junction bases outside the gene matches: 12. This CDR3 is built from 15 residues. Looked up from germline, CDR1 is GTSNPN and CDR2 is SVGIG (reference sequence). The CDR3 loop reads CAWTLQRGLGGELFF. The CDR3 region has the DNA TGTGCCTGGACCCTTCAAAGGGGGCTGGGCGGGGAGCTGTTTTTT.

This sequence joins TRBV30 and TRBJ1-1, with D unresolved. Germline V gene data show CDR1 as GTSNPN and CDR2 as SVGIG (reference sequence). This CDR3 has 11 amino acids. The V end was cut by 2 bases, the J end by 3 bases, with 4 bases between. This chain's CDR3 is CAWSKHTEAFF. CDR3 DNA: TGTGCCTGGAGTAAGCACACTGAAGCTTTCTTT.

The chain recombines TRBV5-1 with TRBJ2-1; 13 nucleotides match TRBD2. V shed 2 bases and J 8 bases; nucleotides not matched to a gene: 7. The length of the CDR3 is 16 residues. Germline V gene data show CDR1 as SGHRS and CDR2 as YFSETQ. The CDR3 loop reads CASSFGLAGEGYEQFF. The CDR3 DNA sequence: TGCGCCAGCAGCTTTGGACTAGCGGGGGAAGGCTATGAGCAGTTCTTC. The full variable domain, with the rest looked up from reference TRBV5-1 and TRBJ2-1, is KAGVTQTPRYLIKTRGQQVTLSCSPISGHRSVSWYQQTPGQGLQFLFEYFSETQRNKGNFPGRFSGRQFSNSRSEMNVSTLELGDSALYLCASSFGLAGEGYEQFFGPGTRLTVL.

The chain uses TRBV27 and TRBJ2-5; D remains ambiguous. Deletions cut 1 base from V and 7 bases from J, with 13 bases between. The germline V gene encodes CDR1 MNHEY and CDR2 SMNVEV (reference sequence). This CDR3 is built from 14 residues. The CDR3 DNA reads TGTGCCAGCAGTTTATGGGCTCTAAAGGGGACCCAGTACTTC. Its translation: CASSLWALKGTQYF.

This clone was observed a single time. The chain carries TRBV7-2 and TRBJ1-5, with TRBD1 as a possible D gene (5 bases). The CDR3 has 14 amino acids. Germline lookup yields CDR1 SGHTA and CDR2 FQGNSA. The germline V and J ends were trimmed by 1 base and 3 bases, with 7 bases remaining between them. Here the CDR3 reads CASSLVGANQPQHF. The CDR3, as DNA: TGTGCCAGCAGCTTAGTAGGGGCCAATCAGCCCCAGCATTTT.

The chain employs TRBV2 and TRBJ2-1; 9 bases match TRBD1. The V segment lost 6 bases and the J segment 6 bases; nucleotides outside the gene matches: 0. Per the germline V gene, CDR1 is SNHLY and CDR2 is FYNNEI. There are 12 residues in the CDR3. CDR3 nucleotides: TGTGCCAGCAGGGACAGGGGCAATGAGCAGTTCTTC. Protein product: CASRDRGNEQFF.